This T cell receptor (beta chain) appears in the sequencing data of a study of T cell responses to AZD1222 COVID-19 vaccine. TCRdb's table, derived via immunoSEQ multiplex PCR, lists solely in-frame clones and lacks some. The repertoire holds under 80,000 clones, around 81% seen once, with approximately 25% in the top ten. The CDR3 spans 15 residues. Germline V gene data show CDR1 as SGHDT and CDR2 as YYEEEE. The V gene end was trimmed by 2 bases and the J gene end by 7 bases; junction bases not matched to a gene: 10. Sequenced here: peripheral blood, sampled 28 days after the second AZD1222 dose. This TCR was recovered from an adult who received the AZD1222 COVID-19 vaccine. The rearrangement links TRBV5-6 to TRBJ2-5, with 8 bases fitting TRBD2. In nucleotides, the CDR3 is TGTGCCAGCAGCTTTAGGGTAGCGGGATTTGTGACCCAGTACTTC. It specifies CASSFRVAGFVTQYF.